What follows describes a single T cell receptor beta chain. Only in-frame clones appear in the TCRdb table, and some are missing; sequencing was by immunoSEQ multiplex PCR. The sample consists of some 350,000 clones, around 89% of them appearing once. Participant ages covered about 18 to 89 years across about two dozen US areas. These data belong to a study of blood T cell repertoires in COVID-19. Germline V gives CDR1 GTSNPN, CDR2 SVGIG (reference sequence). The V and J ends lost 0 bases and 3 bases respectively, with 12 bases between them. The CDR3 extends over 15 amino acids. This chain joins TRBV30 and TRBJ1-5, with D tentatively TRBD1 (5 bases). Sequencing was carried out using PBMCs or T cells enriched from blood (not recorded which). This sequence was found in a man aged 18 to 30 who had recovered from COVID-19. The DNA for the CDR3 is TGTGCCTGGAGTGTGGGCGCCAGGGCCAATCAGCCCCAGCATTTT. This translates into CAWSVGARANQPQHF.